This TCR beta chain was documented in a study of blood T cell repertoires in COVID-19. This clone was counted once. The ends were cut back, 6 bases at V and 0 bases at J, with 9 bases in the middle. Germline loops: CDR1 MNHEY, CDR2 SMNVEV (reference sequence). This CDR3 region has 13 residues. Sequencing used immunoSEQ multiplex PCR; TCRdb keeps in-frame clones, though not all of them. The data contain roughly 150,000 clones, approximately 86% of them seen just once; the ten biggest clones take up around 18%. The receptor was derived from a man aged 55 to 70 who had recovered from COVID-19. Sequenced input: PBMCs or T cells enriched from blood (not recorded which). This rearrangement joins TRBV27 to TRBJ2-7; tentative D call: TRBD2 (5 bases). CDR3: CASRRVDSYEQYF. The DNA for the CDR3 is TGTGCCAGCAGGAGGGTTGACTCCTACGAGCAGTACTTC.